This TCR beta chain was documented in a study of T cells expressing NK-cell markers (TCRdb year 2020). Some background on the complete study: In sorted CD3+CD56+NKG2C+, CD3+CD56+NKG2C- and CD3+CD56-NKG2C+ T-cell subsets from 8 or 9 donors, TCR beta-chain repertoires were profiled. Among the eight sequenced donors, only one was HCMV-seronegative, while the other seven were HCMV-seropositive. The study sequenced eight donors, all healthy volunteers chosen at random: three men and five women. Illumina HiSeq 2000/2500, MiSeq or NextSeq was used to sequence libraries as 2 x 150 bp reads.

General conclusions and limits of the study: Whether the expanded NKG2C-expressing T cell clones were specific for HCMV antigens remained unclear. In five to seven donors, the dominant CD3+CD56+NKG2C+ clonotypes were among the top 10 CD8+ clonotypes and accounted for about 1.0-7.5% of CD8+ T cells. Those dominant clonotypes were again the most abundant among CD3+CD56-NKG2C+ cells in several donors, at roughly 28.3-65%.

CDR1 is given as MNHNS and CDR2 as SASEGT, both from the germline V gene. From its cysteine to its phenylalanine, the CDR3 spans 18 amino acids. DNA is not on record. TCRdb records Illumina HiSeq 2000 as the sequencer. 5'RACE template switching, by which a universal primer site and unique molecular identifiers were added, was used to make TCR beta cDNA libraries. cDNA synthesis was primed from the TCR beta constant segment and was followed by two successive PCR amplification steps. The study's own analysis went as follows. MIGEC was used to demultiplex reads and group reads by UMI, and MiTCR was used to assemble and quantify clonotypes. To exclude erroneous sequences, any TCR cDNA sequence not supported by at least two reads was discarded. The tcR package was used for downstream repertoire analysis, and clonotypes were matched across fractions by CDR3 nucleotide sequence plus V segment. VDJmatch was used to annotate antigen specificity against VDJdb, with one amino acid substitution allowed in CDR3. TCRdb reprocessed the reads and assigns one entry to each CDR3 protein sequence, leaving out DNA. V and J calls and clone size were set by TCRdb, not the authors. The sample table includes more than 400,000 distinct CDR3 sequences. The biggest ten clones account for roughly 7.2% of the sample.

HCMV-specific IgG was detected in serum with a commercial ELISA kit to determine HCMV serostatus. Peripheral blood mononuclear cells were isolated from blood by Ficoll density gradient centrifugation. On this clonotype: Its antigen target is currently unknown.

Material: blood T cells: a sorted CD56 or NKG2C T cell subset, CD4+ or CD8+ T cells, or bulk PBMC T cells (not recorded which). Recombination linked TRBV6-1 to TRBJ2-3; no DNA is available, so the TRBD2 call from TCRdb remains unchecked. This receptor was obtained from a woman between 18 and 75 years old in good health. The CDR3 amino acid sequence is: CASSSTWTSGRSIDTQYF.